This TCR beta chain is from a study of T cells after yellow fever vaccination. There are 15 residues in the CDR3. V lost 5 bases and J lost 5, with 18 bases in between. From germline, CDR1 is MNHEY and CDR2 SVGAGI. Study-wide findings and caveats: A weaker but faster secondary response was observed, peaking on day 5 versus 15.

Of note for this clonotype: Antigen unknown.

Conversion of TCR transcripts into cDNA relied on 5'RACE template switching, which added a universal primer site and UMIs. MiXCR, applied by TCRdb to the 5' RACE reads, yields one record per CDR3 protein. The sample yields roughly 160,000 distinct CDR3 sequences, approximately 9.7% seen once. The sequence was collected from a young man who received the YFV17D yellow fever vaccine. The sample here was CD8+ T cells sorted from PBMCs, taken 45 days after the yellow fever booster vaccination. V gene TRBV6-5 combines with J gene TRBJ1-2, with a tentative D call TRBD1 (6 bases). CDR3 nucleotide sequence: TGTGCCAGCAGTCCACAGGGTTCCGCATATTATGGCTACACCTTC. Protein: CASSPQGSAYYGYTF.